A single T cell receptor (beta chain) is shown here with its context. This specimen belongs to a study of shared clonotypes between healthy human individuals. Some clones are missing from TCRdb's copy, which holds only in-frame ones; the method was immunoSEQ multiplex PCR. The sample contains over a million clones, about 96% of which appear only once. Losses at the gene ends were 2 bases for V and 2 bases for J; bases not matched to a gene: 10. The CDR3 runs to 18 residues. CDR1 and CDR2 (germline): SGHAT, FQNNGV. The rearrangement links TRBV11-2 to TRBJ2-3; 10 bases are shared with TRBD2. The origin of this receptor is a man younger than 40 in good health. Input material: naive CD4+ T cells sorted from blood. The subset is: CD45RA+ positively selected. CDR3 nucleotide sequence: TGTGCCAGCAGCTTACCTCGAGGACTAGCGGAAAACACAGATACGCAGTATTTT. Translating gives CASSLPRGLAENTDTQYF.